The clone carrying this T cell receptor beta chain was seen ten or more times. The data originate from a study of low-dose radiotherapy and immunotherapy resistance in tumors. The overall study: Participants were given intravenous cyclophosphamide 200 mg/m2 every two weeks, one day before radiation and immunotherapy.

Germline-derived CDR1 and CDR2 are DFQATT and SNEGSKA (reference sequence). The CDR3 runs 16 residues. V lost 0 bases, J lost 7 bases, and 10 bases stayed unmatched. Gene-specific TRAV and TRBV primers were used for first-strand cDNA, covering alpha and beta chains. TCR amplification used approximately 19 PCR cycles, a constant-region primer and a V-primer adapter. MiXCR, applied by TCRdb to the reads, yields one record per CDR3 protein. This sample has 75,000 to 95,000 distinct CDR3 sequences, with approximately 20% found just once. Time point in this sample: before trial treatment. Inclusion covered patients whose advanced solid tumors lacked tumor-infiltrating lymphocytes.

This receptor was taken from a male donor with prostate cancer. Sequenced here: PBMCs, sampled before treatment. This chain connects TRBV20-1 to TRBJ1-4, with 8 bases aligning to TRBD1. The chain's CDR3 is CSARDSARTGPEKLFF. CDR3 nucleotide sequence: TGCAGTGCTAGAGACAGCGCCAGGACAGGGCCTGAAAAACTGTTTTTT.